This entry concerns a single T cell receptor beta chain. This sample was included in a study of blood T cell repertoires in COVID-19. Study context: Both acute and convalescent COVID-19 samples were obtained from the United States, Italy and Spain. PBMCs, B-cell-depleted T cells, or T cells were the source of the cDNA or gDNA that made up the material.

Germline CDR1 is SGHNT and CDR2 is YYREEE (reference sequence). The CDR3 totals 13 residues. The ends were cut back, 4 bases at V and 2 bases at J, with 9 bases in the middle. As processed by the authors: Nucleated cell number was recorded as an estimate derived from reference gene primer amplification. Libraries were prepared by immunoSEQ multiplex PCR; TCRdb keeps only in-frame clonotypes and omits some of them. V, J and clone size derive from that table, while D and trimming were established from the DNA sequence. Seen here are 20,000 to 30,000 clones, roughly 77% observed once, and the top ten hold almost 2.5%. Patients of the Seattle cohort, enrolled during active infection, were followed longitudinally.

What was sequenced was peripheral blood. This sequence was found in a woman between 70 and 85 years old with COVID-19, enrolled during active disease. The chain couples TRBV5-4 to TRBJ1-1; D gene ambiguous. CDR3 residues: CASSPTANTEAFF. The CDR3 region has the DNA TGTGCCAGCAGCCCTACAGCTAACACTGAAGCTTTCTTT.